This T cell receptor beta chain was found in a study of beta chain features in type 1 diabetes. The V gene's germline CDR1 is KGHSH and CDR2 LQKENI. CDR3 length: 14 amino acids. J lost 8 bases, V lost 3 bases, and 4 bases had no gene match. Study-wide results and limits: Moderate yet significant TCRB CDR3 shortening was seen in Type 1 diabetes patients in all four CD4+ subsets.

The study reverse transcribed the entire isolated RNA, so it sequenced expressed TCRB transcripts. The method was immunoSEQ multiplex PCR; TCRdb's version includes in-frame clones alone and lacks a portion of them. This sample has over 90,000 clones, with over 25% found just once. As concerns this clone: Antigen unknown.

V and J are TRBV18 and TRBJ2-1; TRBD2 matches at 10 bases. The source is a woman aged 18-30 years with type 1 diabetes. The source material was central memory CD4+ T cells from blood. The DNA of the CDR3 is TGTGCCAGCTCACCGGGGACTAGCGCAGATGAGCAGTTCTTC. Its protein product is CASSPGTSADEQFF.